One sample yielded the 8 T cell receptor beta chains listed below, sequenced in a study of T cells in Graves' hyperthyroidism and ophthalmopathy. Using RNA transcripts as the source, TCR beta CDR3 regions were amplified. HTBI primers were the set used in a first-round RT-PCR of the TCR CDR3. From the multiplex PCR reads, TCRdb called clonotypes with MiXCR, one entry per CDR3 protein. The sample contains about 360,000 distinct CDR3 sequences, approximately 14% of which appear only once. Sequencing was done on a sample of blood. These receptors were collected from a young woman with Graves' hyperthyroidism that later progressed to Graves' ophthalmopathy.

This clonotype was seen a few times. This sequence joins TRBV28 and TRBJ1-3; D is unclear. Germline values: CDR1 MDHEN, CDR2 SYDVKM. The length of the CDR3 is 12 residues. Trimming cost V 8 bases and J 4 bases, with 9 bases left between them. The CDR3 sequence is CASFSRGNTIYF. The DNA for the CDR3 is TGTGCCAGCTTCTCGAGGGGAAACACCATATATTTT.

The table lists this clonotype with many counts. J is TRBJ2-1 and V is TRBV28, with D perhaps being TRBD1 or TRBD2 (5 bases each). Germline V gene data show CDR1 as MDHEN and CDR2 as SYDVKM. The ends were cut back, 3 bases at V and 7 bases at J, with 16 bases in the middle. This CDR3 comprises 15 residues. The CDR3 sequence is CASSFPGRLTNEQFF. For the CDR3, the DNA is TGTGCCAGCAGTTTCCCGGGACGCTTAACAAATGAGCAGTTCTTC.

The chain has TRBV27 and TRBJ2-3; a possible D gene is TRBD2 (7 bases). The CDR3 sequence is 14 residues long. The germline V gene has CDR1 MNHEY and CDR2 SMNVEV (reference sequence). Deletions cut 10 bases from V and 0 bases from J, with 14 bases between. The CDR3 DNA is TGTGCCACCAATCGGGGGGCTAGCACAGATACGCAGTATTTT. Translating it yields CATNRGASTDTQYF.

This clonotype came up many times. The chain is built from TRBV16 and TRBJ2-3, with D maybe TRBD2 (5 bases). V was cut by 1 base and J by 0 bases, with 14 bases left in between. This CDR3 contains 17 residues. Germline V gene sequence: CDR1 KGHSY, CDR2 FQNENV. CDR3 in amino acids: CASSQWWIAPSTDTQYF. The CDR3, as DNA: TGTGCCAGCAGCCAATGGTGGATAGCGCCGAGCACAGATACGCAGTATTTT.

This clonotype was seen a handful of times. The chain's CDR3 is CASSTGTVAAPLHF. The CDR3 nucleotides read TGTGCCAGCAGCACCGGGACAGTGGCGGCACCCCTCCACTTT. The chain employs TRBV7-6 and TRBJ1-6; TRBD1 aligns across 7 bases. The germline V gene has CDR1 SGHVS and CDR2 FNYEAQ. The CDR3 length is 14 residues. Trimming at V came to 5 bases and at J to 11 bases, leaving 9 bases not matched to a gene.

This clonotype showed up just once. A much more abundant neighbour one base away suggests this may be a read error. The rearrangement uses TRBV2 and TRBJ2-1; perhaps D is TRBD1 or TRBD2 (6 bases each). V dropped 7 bases and J dropped 10 bases, with 14 bases sitting between them. This CDR3 contains 12 residues. Germline CDR1 reads SNHLY; CDR2 reads FYNNEI. The CDR3 bases are TGTGCCAGCAATAAACAGGGAGGAGAGCAGTTCTTC. Translated: CASNKQGGEQFF.

This clonotype has a count of ten or more. The chain carries TRBV28 and TRBJ1-1; D remains unclear. The CDR3 is 13 residues long. The V end was cut by 4 bases, the J end by 0 bases, with 6 bases between. From germline, CDR1 is MDHEN and CDR2 SYDVKM. In DNA, the CDR3 is TGTGCCAGCAGTTGGGCTTTGAACACTGAAGCTTTCTTT. Protein sequence: CASSWALNTEAFF.

As to this clonotype: This may arise from a read error, as a much more abundant clone is one base away. V is TRBV19 and J is TRBJ2-3, with D perhaps matching TRBD1 or TRBD2 (5 bases each). The CDR3 has 17 amino acids. V gave up 3 bases and J gave up 2 bases, with 18 bases separating them. CDR1 LNHDA and CDR2 SQIVND come from the germline V gene (reference sequence). The CDR3 is CASSMGVAVLDTDTQYF. CDR3 bases: TGTGCCAGTAGTATGGGGGTAGCCGTCCTTGACACAGATACGCAGTATTTT.